One T cell receptor (beta chain) is described in this entry. This entry belongs to a study of blood T cell repertoires in COVID-19. About the research overall: COVID-19 samples from acute and convalescent phases originated in the United States, Italy and Spain. The cDNA or gDNA used as material had been derived from T cells, B-cell-depleted T cells, or PBMCs.

Authors' data handling: It was from reference gene primer amplification that nucleated cell counts were estimated. The method was immunoSEQ multiplex PCR; TCRdb's version includes in-frame clones alone and lacks a portion of them. V, J and clone size are taken as reported in that table, and D and trimming were inferred from the DNA itself. The sample includes about 190,000 clones, less than 85% of them seen just once. The CDR3 extends over 14 amino acids. The junction had 8 bases not matched to a gene; V was cut back by 4 bases and J by 6 bases. The germline V gene encodes CDR1 SGDLS and CDR2 YYNGEE.

The sequencing input was peripheral blood. The rearrangement links TRBV9 to TRBJ2-3, with TRBD1 matching over 7 bases. This receptor was identified in a man in his fifties or sixties who had recovered from COVID-19. The chain's CDR3 is CASSFLTGQDTQYF. CDR3 nucleotide sequence: TGTGCCAGCAGCTTCCTGACAGGGCAGGATACGCAGTATTTT.